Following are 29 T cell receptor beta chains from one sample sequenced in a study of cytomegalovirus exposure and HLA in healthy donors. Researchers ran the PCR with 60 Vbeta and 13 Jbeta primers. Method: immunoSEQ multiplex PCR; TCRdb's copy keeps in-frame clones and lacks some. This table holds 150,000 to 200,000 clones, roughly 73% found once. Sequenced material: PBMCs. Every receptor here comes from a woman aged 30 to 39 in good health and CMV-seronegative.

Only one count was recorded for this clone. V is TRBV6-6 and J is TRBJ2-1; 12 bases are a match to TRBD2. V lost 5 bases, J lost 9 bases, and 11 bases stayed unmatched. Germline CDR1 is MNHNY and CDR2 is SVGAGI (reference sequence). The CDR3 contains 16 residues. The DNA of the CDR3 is TGTGCCAGCAGTGCTAGAACTAGCGGGGGGAATAGTGAGCAGTTCTTC. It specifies CASSARTSGGNSEQFF.

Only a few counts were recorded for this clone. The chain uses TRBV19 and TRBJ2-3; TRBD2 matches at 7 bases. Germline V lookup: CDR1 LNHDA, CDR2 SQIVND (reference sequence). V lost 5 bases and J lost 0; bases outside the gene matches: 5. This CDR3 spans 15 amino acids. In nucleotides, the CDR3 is TGTGCCAGTAGTTTACTAGCGCTTAGCACAGATACGCAGTATTTT. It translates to CASSLLALSTDTQYF.

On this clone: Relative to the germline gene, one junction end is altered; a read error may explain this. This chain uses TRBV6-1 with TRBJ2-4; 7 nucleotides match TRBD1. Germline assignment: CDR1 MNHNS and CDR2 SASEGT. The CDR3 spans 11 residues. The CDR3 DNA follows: TGTGCCAGCAGCCTAGGGACAGCCGAGCGCTTC. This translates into CASSLGTAERF.

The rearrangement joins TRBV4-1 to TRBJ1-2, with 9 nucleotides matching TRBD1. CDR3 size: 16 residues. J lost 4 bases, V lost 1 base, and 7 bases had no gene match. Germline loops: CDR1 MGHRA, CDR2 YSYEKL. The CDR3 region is CASSQAGTGNPYGYTF. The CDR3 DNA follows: TGCGCCAGCAGCCAAGCCGGGACAGGGAACCCCTATGGCTACACCTTC.

For the CDR3, the DNA is TGTGCCAGCAGCTCCCTTTCTTCTCCAGGCCCGAACACTGAAGCTTTCTTT. This translates into CASSSLSSPGPNTEAFF. This sequence joins TRBV9 and TRBJ1-1; D remains unclear. The V end was cut by 4 bases, the J end by 1 base, with 20 bases between. The germline gives CDR1 SGDLS, CDR2 YYNGEE. CDR3 length: 17 residues.

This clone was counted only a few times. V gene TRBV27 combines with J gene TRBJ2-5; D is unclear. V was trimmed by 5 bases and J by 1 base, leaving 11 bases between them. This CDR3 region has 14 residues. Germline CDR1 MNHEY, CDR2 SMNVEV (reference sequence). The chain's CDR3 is CASSPLEFQETQYF. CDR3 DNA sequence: TGTGCCAGCAGTCCGCTGGAGTTCCAAGAGACCCAGTACTTC.

As DNA, the CDR3 is TGTGCCAGCAGCCCTGGACAGCCCGGGCTGGTAAAAGCTTTCTTT. Encoded protein: CASSPGQPGLVKAFF. V and J are TRBV7-8 and TRBJ1-1; D possibly corresponds to TRBD1 (6 bases). This CDR3 has 15 residues. Per germline, CDR1 SGHVS and CDR2 FQNEAQ. The V and J ends lost 5 bases and 9 bases respectively, with 22 bases between them.

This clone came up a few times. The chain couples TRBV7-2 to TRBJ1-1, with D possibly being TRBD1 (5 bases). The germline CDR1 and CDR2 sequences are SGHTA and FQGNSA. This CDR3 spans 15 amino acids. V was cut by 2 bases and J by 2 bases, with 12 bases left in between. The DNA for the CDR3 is TGTGCCAGCAGCTTAATCGGGGGTCGAAACACTGAAGCTTTCTTT. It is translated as CASSLIGGRNTEAFF.

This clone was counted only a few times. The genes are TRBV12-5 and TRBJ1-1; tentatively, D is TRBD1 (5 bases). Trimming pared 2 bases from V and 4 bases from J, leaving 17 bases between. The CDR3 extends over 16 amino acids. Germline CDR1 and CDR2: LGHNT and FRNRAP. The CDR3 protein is CASGLPPGRGGTEAFF. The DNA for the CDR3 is TGTGCTAGTGGTTTGCCACCCGGGAGGGGAGGCACTGAAGCTTTCTTT.

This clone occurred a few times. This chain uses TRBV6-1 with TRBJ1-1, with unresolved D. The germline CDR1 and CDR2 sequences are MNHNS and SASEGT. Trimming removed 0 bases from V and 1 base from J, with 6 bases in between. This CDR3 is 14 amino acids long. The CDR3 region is CASSEAWANTEAFF. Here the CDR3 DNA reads TGTGCCAGCAGTGAAGCGTGGGCGAACACTGAAGCTTTCTTT.

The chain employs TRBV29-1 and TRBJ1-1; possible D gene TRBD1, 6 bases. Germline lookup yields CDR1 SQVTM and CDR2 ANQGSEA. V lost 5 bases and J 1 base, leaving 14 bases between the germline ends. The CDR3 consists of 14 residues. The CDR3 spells CSVPFSRGNTEAFF. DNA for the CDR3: TGCAGCGTTCCATTTAGCAGGGGGAACACTGAAGCTTTCTTT.

CDR3 DNA sequence: TGTGCCAGCAGTGAGACCTCCGGGACTGCCTCCTACGAGCAGTACTTC. The encoded protein is CASSETSGTASYEQYF. This chain uses TRBV6-1 with TRBJ2-7, with D possibly TRBD2 on 6 matching bases. V lost 3 bases, J lost 0 bases, and 15 bases lay in between. CDR1 and CDR2 from the germline V gene are MNHNS and SASEGT. The CDR3 extends over 16 amino acids.

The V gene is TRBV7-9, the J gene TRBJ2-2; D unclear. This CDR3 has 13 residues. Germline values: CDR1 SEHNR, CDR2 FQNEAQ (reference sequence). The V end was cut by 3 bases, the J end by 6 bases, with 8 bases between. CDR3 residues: CASSLVESGELFF. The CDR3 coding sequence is TGTGCCAGCAGCTTGGTAGAATCCGGGGAGCTGTTTTTT. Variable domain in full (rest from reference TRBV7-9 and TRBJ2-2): DTGVSQNPRHKITKRGQNVTFRCDPISEHNRLYWYRQTLGQGPEFLTYFQNEAQLEKSRLLSDRFSAERPKGSFSTLEIQRTEQGDSAMYLCASSLVESGELFFGEGSRLTVL.

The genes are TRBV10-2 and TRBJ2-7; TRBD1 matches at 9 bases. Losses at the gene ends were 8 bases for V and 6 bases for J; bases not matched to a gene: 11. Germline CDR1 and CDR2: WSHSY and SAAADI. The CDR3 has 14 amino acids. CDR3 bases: TGCGCCAGCGGGGGACAGGGAGTCTTGGGCGAGCAGTACTTC. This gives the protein CASGGQGVLGEQYF.

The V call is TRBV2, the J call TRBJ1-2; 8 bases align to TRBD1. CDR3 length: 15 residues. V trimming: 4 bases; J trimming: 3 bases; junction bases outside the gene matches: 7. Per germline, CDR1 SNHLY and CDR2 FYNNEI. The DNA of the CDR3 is TGTGCCAGCAGTGCCGGACAGGGAGGAGACTATGGCTACACCTTC. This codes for CASSAGQGGDYGYTF.

The CDR3 sequence: CASSGQILNIQYF. In DNA form, the CDR3 reads TGTGCCAGTTCGGGACAGATATTAAACATTCAGTACTTC. The J gene is TRBJ2-4, the V gene TRBV6-1; 7 positions agree with TRBD1. V shed 9 bases and J 6 bases; nucleotides not matched to a gene: 8. CDR1 and CDR2 from the germline V gene are MNHNS and SASEGT. The CDR3 spans 13 residues.

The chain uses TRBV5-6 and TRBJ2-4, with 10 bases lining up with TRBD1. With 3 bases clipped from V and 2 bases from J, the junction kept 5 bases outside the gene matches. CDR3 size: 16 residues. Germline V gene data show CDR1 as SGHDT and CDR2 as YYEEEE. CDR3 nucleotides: TGTGCCAGCAGCTCTGGACAGGGGGTGCCCAAAAACATTCAGTACTTC. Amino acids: CASSSGQGVPKNIQYF.

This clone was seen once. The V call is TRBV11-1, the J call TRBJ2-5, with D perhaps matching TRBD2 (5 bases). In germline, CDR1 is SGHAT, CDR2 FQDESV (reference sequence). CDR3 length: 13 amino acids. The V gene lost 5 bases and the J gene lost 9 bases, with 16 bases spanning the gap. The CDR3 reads CASSPGLIAAQYF. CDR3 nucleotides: TGTGCCAGCAGCCCTGGACTCATCGCGGCCCAGTACTTC.

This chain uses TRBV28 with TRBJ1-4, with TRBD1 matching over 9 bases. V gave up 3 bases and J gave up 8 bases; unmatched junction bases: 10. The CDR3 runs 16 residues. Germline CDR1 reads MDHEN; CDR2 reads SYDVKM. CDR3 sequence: CASSFQPGTGPEKLFF. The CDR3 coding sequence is TGTGCCAGCAGTTTCCAGCCGGGGACAGGGCCCGAAAAACTGTTTTTT.

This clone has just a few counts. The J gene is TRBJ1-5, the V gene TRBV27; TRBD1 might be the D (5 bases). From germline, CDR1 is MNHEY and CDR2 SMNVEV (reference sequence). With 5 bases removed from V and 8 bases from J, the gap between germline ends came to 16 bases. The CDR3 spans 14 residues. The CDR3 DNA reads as TGTGCCAGCAGTGACAGTACAGTGATGAAGCCCCAGCATTTT. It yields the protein CASSDSTVMKPQHF.

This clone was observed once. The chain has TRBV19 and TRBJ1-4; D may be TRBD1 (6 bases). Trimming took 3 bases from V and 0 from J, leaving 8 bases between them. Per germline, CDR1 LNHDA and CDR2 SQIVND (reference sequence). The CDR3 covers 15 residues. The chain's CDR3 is CASSITGSTNEKLFF. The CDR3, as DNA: TGTGCCAGTAGTATTACAGGGTCAACTAATGAAAAACTGTTTTTT.

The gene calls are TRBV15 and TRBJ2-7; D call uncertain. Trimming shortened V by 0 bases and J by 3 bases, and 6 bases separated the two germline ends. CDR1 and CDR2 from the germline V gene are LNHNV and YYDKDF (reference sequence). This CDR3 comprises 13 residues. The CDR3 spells CATSRDRFYEQYF. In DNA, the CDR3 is TGTGCCACCAGCAGAGACAGGTTCTACGAGCAGTACTTC.

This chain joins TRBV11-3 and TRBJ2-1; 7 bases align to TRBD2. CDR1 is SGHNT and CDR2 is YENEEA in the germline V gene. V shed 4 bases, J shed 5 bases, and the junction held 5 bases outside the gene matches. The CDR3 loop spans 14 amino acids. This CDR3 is CASSSRLAHNEQFF. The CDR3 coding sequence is TGTGCCAGCAGCTCCCGACTAGCTCACAATGAGCAGTTCTTC.

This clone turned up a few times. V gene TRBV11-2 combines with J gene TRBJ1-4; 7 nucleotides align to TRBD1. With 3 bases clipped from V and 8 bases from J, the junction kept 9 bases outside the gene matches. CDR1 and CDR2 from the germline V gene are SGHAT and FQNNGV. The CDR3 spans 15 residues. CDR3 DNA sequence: TGTGCCAGCAGCTTTGGCGGGACAGCTACCGAAAAACTGTTTTTT. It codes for CASSFGGTATEKLFF.

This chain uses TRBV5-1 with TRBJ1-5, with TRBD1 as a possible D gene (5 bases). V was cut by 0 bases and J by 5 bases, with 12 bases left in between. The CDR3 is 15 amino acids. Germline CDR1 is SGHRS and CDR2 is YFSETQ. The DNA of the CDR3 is TGCGCCAGCAGCTTGGGCGGACAACCCCATCAGCCCCAGCATTTT. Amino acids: CASSLGGQPHQPQHF.

This CDR3 reads CASSLWLAGVNEQFF. CDR3 DNA: TGTGCCAGCAGCTTGTGGCTAGCGGGGGTCAATGAGCAGTTCTTC. The rearrangement uses TRBV5-4 and TRBJ2-1; 10 bases fit TRBD2. The CDR3 runs 15 residues. CDR1 is SGHNT and CDR2 is YYREEE in the germline V gene (reference sequence). The V segment lost 1 base and the J segment 6 bases; nucleotides outside the gene matches: 4.

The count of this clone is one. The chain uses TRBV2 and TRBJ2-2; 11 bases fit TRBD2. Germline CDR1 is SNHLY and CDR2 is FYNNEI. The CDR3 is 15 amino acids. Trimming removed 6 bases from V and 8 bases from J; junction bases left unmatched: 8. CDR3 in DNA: TGTGCCAGCAGCTTTAGCGGGGGGGCCGGTGGGGAGCTGTTTTTT. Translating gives CASSFSGGAGGELFF.

DNA for the CDR3: TGTGCCAGCAGCTTTGGTCAGGGGAGTTGGGTGAATGAGCAGTTCTTC. Amino acids: CASSFGQGSWVNEQFF. The chain recombines TRBV5-4 with TRBJ2-1, with D tentatively TRBD1 (6 bases). Per germline, CDR1 SGHNT and CDR2 YYREEE (reference sequence). There are 16 residues in the CDR3. V dropped 2 bases and J dropped 7 bases, with 19 bases sitting between them.

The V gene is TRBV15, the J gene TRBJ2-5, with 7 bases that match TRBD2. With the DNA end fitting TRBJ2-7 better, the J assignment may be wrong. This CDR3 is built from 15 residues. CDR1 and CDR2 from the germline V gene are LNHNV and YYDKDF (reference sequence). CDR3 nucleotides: TGTGCCACGTACTCAGGATCTGCGGGGGAGGACGAGCAGTACTTC. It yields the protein CATYSGSAGEDEQYF.